The source of this TCR beta chain is a study of vaccination effects on CD4 cells after COVID-19. Study-level results: The study dataset contains few convalescent patients and includes no early post-infection timepoints. Late in the post-vaccination period, infection-induced and vaccine-induced clones underwent marked clonal contraction.

Germline loops: CDR1 MGHRA, CDR2 YSYEKL. Germline trimming cut 1 base from V and 6 bases from J; bases unmatched to any gene: 6. The CDR3 is 16 residues long. With respect to this clone: Its target is not known.

Generated by immunoSEQ multiplex PCR, the TCRdb table keeps only in-frame clones and is missing some. In the table there are tens of thousands of clones, around 80% of which are singletons. Pools of viral peptides were used by the ViraFEST assay to expand antigen-specific CD4+ T cells ahead of sequencing. At the end of less than 12 days of culture, CD4+ T cells were isolated. Each participant received a vaccine that was either BNT162b2 or mRNA-1273, given as two doses. Material: CD4+ T cells from PBMCs cultured with HCoV-NL63 spike peptides, obtained after COVID-19 vaccination. V is TRBV4-1 and J is TRBJ1-5; 10 nucleotides align to TRBD1. This TCR derives from a human donor who received a COVID-19 vaccine. Some clones in this sample may be carry-over from other donors' samples. The CDR3 DNA is TGCGCCAGCAGCCAAGGGGACAGGGGCTTGGGTCAGCCCCAGCATTTT. Translating it yields CASSQGDRGLGQPQHF.